The clone carrying this T cell receptor (beta chain) was found a few times. Its antigen is undetermined. The data were obtained in a study of STAT3 mutations in large granular lymphocyte leukemia. Study conclusions and caveats: All newly emerging clones after therapy were STAT3 wild type. At least one immunodominant TCR beta clonotype appeared in every T-cell large granular lymphocyte leukemia patient. Some patients had dominant TCR clones larger than their STAT3 mutant burden.

Only in-frame clones appear in the TCRdb table, and some are missing; sequencing was by immunoSEQ multiplex PCR. The sample carries fewer than 8,000 clones, over 70% recorded once. This CDR3 comprises 12 residues. CDR1 and CDR2 from the germline V gene are LNHDA and SQIVND (reference sequence). Trimming removed 5 bases from V and 9 bases from J, with 11 bases in between. The chain employs TRBV19 and TRBJ1-5, with unresolved D. The receptor comes from a woman in her 40s with T-cell large granular lymphocyte leukemia. Some clones in this sample may be carry-over from other donors' samples. The material sequenced was peripheral blood mononuclear cells. The CDR3 region has the DNA TGTGCCAGTAGTCCCGACGGGCCGCCCCAGCATTTT. Protein: CASSPDGPPQHF.